This TCR beta chain is from a study of PD-1 blockade in classical Hodgkin lymphoma. Points from the study as a whole: Anyone who began nivolumab under 1 year after ASCT was excluded. With CD4+ cells, TCR diversity rose significantly by C4D1, but not with CD8+ cells. Although disease activity or prior therapy may be involved, causes of the repertoire differences remain undefined.

The length of the CDR3 is 14 residues. Germline CDR1 is SGHRS and CDR2 is YFSETQ. V lost 0 bases to trimming and J lost 5 bases, with 12 bases between them. As to this clone: Antigen: not known.

Relapse was seen in all patients after autologous stem cell transplantation, and brentuximab vedotin exposure was variable. Patients' outcomes at their best amounted to complete response, partial response or progressive disease. Method: immunoSEQ multiplex PCR; TCRdb's copy keeps in-frame clones and lacks some. The sample holds some 50,000 clones, 73% seen once. The TCR was taken from a human donor with classical Hodgkin lymphoma. Source: peripheral blood mononuclear cells (PBMCs), taken at baseline. This rearrangement joins TRBV5-1 to TRBJ2-7, with D perhaps given as TRBD1 or TRBD2 (5 bases each). For the CDR3, the DNA is TGCGCCAGCAGCTTGGCGTCCAGGGAGAACGAGCAGTACTTC. Amino acids: CASSLASRENEQYF.